The rows below give T cell receptor beta chains drawn from one sample of a study of blood T cell repertoires in COVID-19. Libraries were prepared by immunoSEQ multiplex PCR; TCRdb keeps only in-frame clonotypes and omits some of them. The data contain 150,000 to 200,000 clones, approximately 85% of them singletons. Sequenced material: PBMCs or T cells enriched from blood (not recorded which). The receptors come from a man aged 40-49 years who had recovered from COVID-19. The CDR3 runs from the conserved cysteine through the conserved F or W. D genes are given only for firm matches. For some rows the clone size is stated as once, few or many, or as a class when expanded; others skip it.

v_gene	d_gene	j_gene	abundance	CDR3aa	CDR3nt
TRBV7-9	TRBD2	TRBJ2-3	NA	CASSRGGTSGDTQYF	TGTGCCAGCAGTCGAGGGGGGACTAGTGGAGATACGCAGTATTTT
TRBV5-1	TRBD1	TRBJ1-4	NA	CASSSGTGAPNEKLFF	TGCGCCAGCAGCTCCGGGACAGGGGCCCCTAATGAAAAACTGTTTTTT
TRBV3-1/TRBV3-2	NA	TRBJ1-5	NA	CASSQGRGAGGNQPQHF	TGTGCCAGCAGCCAAGGACGGGGGGCGGGCGGCAATCAGCCCCAGCATTTT
TRBV25-1	NA	TRBJ2-1	NA	CASSAAGQMNFDNEQFF	TGTGCCAGCAGTGCCGCAGGGCAGATGAATTTCGACAATGAGCAGTTCTTC
TRBV25-1	TRBD1	TRBJ1-2	NA	CASSDYSSGQGARGYTF	TGTGCCAGCAGTGATTATTCCTCCGGACAGGGGGCGCGGGGCTACACCTTC
TRBV2	NA	TRBJ1-6	once	CASTGRSYNSPLHF	TGTGCCAGCACAGGGCGTTCCTATAATTCACCCCTCCACTTT
TRBV5-1	TRBD1	TRBJ1-1	NA	CASSLEGQGVAEAFF	TGCGCCAGCAGCTTGGAGGGACAGGGGGTAGCTGAAGCTTTCTTT
TRBV5-1	NA	TRBJ1-4	NA	CASSLEGKSNEKLFF	TGCGCCAGCAGCTTGGAGGGGAAGTCTAATGAAAAACTGTTTTTT
TRBV15	NA	TRBJ2-5	few	CATDRAGDNQETQYF	TGTGCCACCGATCGGGCGGGGGACAATCAAGAGACCCAGTACTTC
TRBV9	NA	TRBJ2-6	NA	CASSVGVGAGANVLTF	TGTGCCAGCAGCGTAGGAGTAGGGGCTGGGGCCAACGTCCTGACTTTC
TRBV10-3	TRBD2	TRBJ2-1	NA	CAISGKRGNNEQFF	TGTGCCATCAGTGGAAAGCGGGGAAACAATGAGCAGTTCTTC
TRBV28	NA	TRBJ1-5	NA	CASSSAGREGQPQHF	TGTGCCAGCAGTTCTGCCGGGAGGGAAGGGCAGCCCCAGCATTTT
TRBV5-1	TRBD1	TRBJ1-5	NA	CASSLAGTGNQPQHF	TGCGCCAGCAGCTTGGCCGGGACAGGGAATCAGCCCCAGCATTTT
TRBV18	NA	TRBJ2-7	NA	CASSPGASGEQYF	TGTGCCAGCTCACCTGGAGCGTCCGGGGAGCAGTACTTC
TRBV11-3	NA	TRBJ1-3	NA	CASSLGYSGNTIYF	TGTGCCAGCAGCTTAGGCTACTCTGGAAACACCATATATTTT
TRBV3-1/TRBV3-2	NA	TRBJ2-1	NA	CASSQDPAGVSYNEQFF	TGTGCCAGCAGCCAAGATCCAGCGGGTGTTTCCTACAATGAGCAGTTCTTC
TRBV10-2	TRBD2	TRBJ2-2	NA	CASIEPGLVNGELFF	TGCGCCAGCATCGAACCGGGACTAGTTAACGGGGAGCTGTTTTTT
TRBV5-8	TRBD2	TRBJ2-3	once	CASSPTSGGALGTDTQYF	TGTGCCAGCAGCCCAACAAGCGGGGGGGCCCTCGGCACAGATACGCAGTATTTT
TRBV19	TRBD1	TRBJ1-2	once	CASTPPRQGLNYGYTF	TGTGCCAGTACCCCACCTCGACAGGGGCTAAACTATGGCTACACCTTC
TRBV2	TRBD2	TRBJ2-2	once	CASGLAGDGTGELFF	TGTGCCAGCGGGCTAGCGGGAGATGGCACCGGGGAGCTGTTTTTT
TRBV27	NA	TRBJ1-2	once	CASSLFPANYGYTF	TGTGCCAGCAGTTTATTCCCGGCTAACTATGGCTACACCTTC
TRBV27	NA	TRBJ2-7	NA	CASSQGLFNEQYF	TGTGCCAGCTCTCAGGGTCTTTTCAACGAGCAGTACTTC